This T cell receptor (beta chain) was sequenced during a study of blood T cell dynamics during melanoma immunotherapy. Sample time point: pre-treatment baseline. Patients with prior systemic cancer treatment, concomitant immunosuppressants, or other active malignancies were excluded. Concerning this clone itself: Its target is not known.

The study's findings and limits: At W3, later disease-control patients showed bifurcated PBMC repertoire changes, unlike progressors.

TCRdb's copy holds only in-frame clones and misses some; the assay was immunoSEQ multiplex PCR. The repertoire holds 15,000 to 20,000 clones, with approximately 91% as singletons. V lost 3 bases to trimming and J lost 6 bases; unmatched junction nucleotides: 1. Per the germline V gene, CDR1 is LNHDA and CDR2 is SQIVND (reference sequence). This CDR3 contains 15 residues. This receptor was obtained from a human donor with melanoma. Sequencing used blood, obtained from a patient treated with checkpoint blockade. The chain links TRBV19 to TRBJ2-1; 14 bases map to TRBD2. The chain's CDR3 is CASSIGLAGGNEQFF. The CDR3 DNA reads TGTGCCAGTAGTATCGGACTAGCGGGAGGCAATGAGCAGTTCTTC. Together with reference TRBV19 and TRBJ2-1, the CDR3 gives the full variable domain: DGGITQSPKYLFRKEGQNVTLSCEQNLNHDAMYWYRQDPGQGLRLIYYSQIVNDFQKGDIAEGYSVSREKKESFPLTVTSAQKNPTAFYLCASSIGLAGGNEQFFGPGTRLTVL.